Listed below are T cell receptor beta chains from one sample, sequenced in a study of identical twins. TCRdb re-analysed the 5' RACE reads in MiXCR, keeping a single row per CDR3 protein. The sample holds some 790,000 distinct CDR3 sequences, roughly 20% seen once. Separately, the same data were catalogued under a study of T cells expressing NK-cell markers.

The sample was PBMCs. The receptors come from a young woman in good health. Each CDR3 is given with its conserved first and last residue. A D gene is named only where the DNA matches it firmly. Size is omitted from some rows. Given values are once, few, many or a class for expanded clones.

.	TRBV9	TRBJ2-2	.	CASSVGREYTGELFF	TGTGCCAGCAGCGTAGGCAGGGAGTACACCGGGGAGCTGTTTTTT
.	TRBV20-1	TRBJ2-7	.	CSASPPGPTYEQYF	TGCAGTGCTAGCCCCCCGGGACCAACCTACGAGCAGTACTTC
.	TRBV24-1	TRBJ2-2	TRBD1	CATSDSTGDRGNTGELFF	TGTGCCACCAGTGACTCTACCGGGGACAGGGGAAACACCGGGGAGCTGTTTTTT
few	TRBV7-3	TRBJ2-5	.	CASSLLGDGTQYF	TGTGCCAGCAGCCTATTGGGAGACGGGACCCAGTACTTC
.	TRBV3-1	TRBJ2-7	TRBD1	CASSQGGTGNEQYF	TGTGCCAGCAGCCAAGGGGGGACAGGGAACGAGCAGTACTTC
.	TRBV6-1	TRBJ1-2	.	CASSPSGDFNYGYTF	TGTGCCAGCAGCCCATCGGGTGACTTTAACTATGGCTACACCTTC
few	TRBV5-6	TRBJ2-1	.	CASSRGGASYNEQFF	TGTGCCAGCAGCCGAGGGGGGGCCTCCTACAATGAGCAGTTCTTC
few	TRBV15	TRBJ1-1	.	CATSRGYEGNTEAFF	TGTGCCACCAGCAGAGGATACGAAGGGAACACTGAAGCTTTCTTT
.	TRBV12-3/TRBV12-4	TRBJ2-3	TRBD1	CASSPGTGRDTQYF	TGTGCCAGCAGTCCCGGGACAGGGAGGGATACGCAGTATTTT
few	TRBV7-2	TRBJ1-1	.	CASSPPSSGTTEAFF	TGTGCCAGCAGCCCTCCATCGAGTGGGACCACTGAAGCTTTCTTT
many	TRBV12-3/TRBV12-4	TRBJ1-3	.	CASSFKGMIGNTIYF	TGTGCCAGCAGTTTCAAGGGGATGATTGGAAACACCATATATTTT
few	TRBV5-6	TRBJ2-7	TRBD1	CASSTGTDSYEQYF	TGTGCCAGCAGCACCGGGACAGACAGCTACGAGCAGTACTTC
.	TRBV29-1	TRBJ1-2	.	CSVESRGGYTF	TGCAGCGTTGAAAGTAGGGGAGGCTACACCTTC
.	TRBV6-5	TRBJ1-1	.	CASSYSGGGIGNTEAFF	TGTGCCAGCAGTTACTCAGGAGGTGGTATTGGGAACACTGAAGCTTTCTTT
many	TRBV29-1	TRBJ1-2	.	CSVEGGVKTYGYTF	TGCAGCGTTGAAGGGGGGGTAAAAACTTATGGCTACACCTTC
.	TRBV5-5	TRBJ1-1	.	CASRKQENTEAFF	TGTGCCAGCAGGAAACAGGAGAACACTGAAGCTTTCTTT
.	TRBV20-1	TRBJ1-2	.	CSAATASHNYGYTF	TGCAGTGCTGCAACAGCCTCCCATAACTATGGCTACACCTTC
.	TRBV7-2	TRBJ2-3	.	CASSFVGGGKATDTQYF	TGTGCCAGCAGCTTTGTAGGAGGGGGAAAGGCCACAGATACGCAGTATTTT
.	TRBV7-9	TRBJ2-1	.	CASSPTDPPFNEQFF	TGTGCCAGCAGCCCTACAGACCCCCCTTTCAATGAGCAGTTCTTC
.	TRBV12-3/TRBV12-4	TRBJ2-1	.	CASSARQGGPYNEQFF	TGTGCCAGCAGTGCCCGACAGGGAGGCCCCTACAATGAGCAGTTCTTC
many	TRBV6-1	TRBJ2-1	.	CASREVGENEQFF	TGTGCCAGCAGGGAGGTGGGCGAGAATGAGCAGTTCTTC
few	TRBV12-3/TRBV12-4	TRBJ1-1	.	CASSSPPNRARAGEAFF	TGTGCCAGCAGTTCCCCTCCGAACAGGGCCAGGGCAGGGGAAGCTTTCTTT
few	TRBV12-3/TRBV12-4	TRBJ2-1	TRBD2	CASSLASGGWDEQFF	TGTGCCAGCAGTTTAGCTAGCGGGGGCTGGGATGAGCAGTTCTTC
few	TRBV20-1	TRBJ2-3	.	CSASLRGGGHTDTQYF	TGCAGTGCTTCTCTCAGGGGGGGAGGCCACACAGATACGCAGTATTTT
.	TRBV6-5	TRBJ2-6	.	CASSYSTGPGANVLTF	TGTGCCAGCAGTTACTCCACGGGACCTGGGGCCAACGTCCTGACTTTC
few	TRBV29-1	TRBJ2-7	.	CSVSLSSLHYEQYF	TGCAGCGTTTCCCTCTCTTCGCTCCACTACGAGCAGTACTTC
.	TRBV20-1	TRBJ1-4	.	CSARGQGREKLFF	TGCAGTGCTAGGGGGCAGGGTAGGGAAAAACTGTTTTTT
few	TRBV5-1	TRBJ2-7	TRBD2	CASSSLTSGSDEQYF	TGCGCCAGCAGCTCGCTGACTAGCGGGAGCGACGAGCAGTACTTC
few	TRBV12-5	TRBJ2-2	.	CASGPPDGDTGELFF	TGTGCTAGTGGTCCCCCGGACGGTGACACCGGGGAGCTGTTTTTT
.	TRBV2	TRBJ2-1	.	CASGEQFF	TGTGCCAGCGGCGAGCAGTTCTTC
.	TRBV20-1	TRBJ2-3	TRBD1	CSAPGTGRTDTQYF	TGCAGTGCTCCCGGGACAGGGCGCACAGATACGCAGTATTTT
.	TRBV20-1	TRBJ2-1	TRBD2	CSASPGLAGDGTEQFF	TGCAGTGCTAGCCCCGGACTAGCGGGAGATGGCACTGAGCAGTTCTTC
.	TRBV7-9	TRBJ2-3	TRBD1	CASSRDRATTDTRYF	TGTGCCAGCAGTCGTGACAGGGCTACCACGGATACGCGGTATTTT
.	TRBV7-2	TRBJ1-2	.	CASRLNYGYTF	TGTGCCAGCAGACTGAACTATGGCTACACCTTC
many	TRBV10-3	TRBJ1-6	.	CAIRDSSYNSPLHF	TGTGCCATCAGGGACAGCTCCTATAATTCACCCCTCCACTTT
.	TRBV12-5	TRBJ2-5	TRBD2	CASGLAPALAGEETQYF	TGTGCTAGTGGTTTGGCCCCCGCACTAGCGGGGGAAGAGACCCAGTACTTC
.	TRBV12-3/TRBV12-4	TRBJ2-3	.	CASSRESGTSTDTQYF	TGTGCCAGCAGCCGCGAAAGCGGAACTAGCACAGATACGCAGTATTTT
.	TRBV7-2	TRBJ2-5	TRBD2	CASSQNDPGLQETQYF	TGTGCCAGCAGCCAAAACGACCCGGGACTACAAGAGACCCAGTACTTC
many	TRBV4-2	TRBJ1-1	.	CASSLSGGNTEAFF	TGTGCCAGCAGCCTTTCCGGGGGGAACACTGAAGCTTTCTTT
.	TRBV18	TRBJ2-3	.	CASSPGVAQYF	TGTGCCAGCTCACCAGGGGTTGCGCAGTATTTT
many	TRBV5-8	TRBJ2-6	.	CASSWYRASGANVLTF	TGTGCCAGCAGCTGGTACAGGGCCTCTGGGGCCAACGTCCTGACTTTC
few	TRBV7-2	TRBJ2-2	TRBD2	CASSALAGAGAGELFF	TGTGCCAGCAGCGCCCTAGCGGGGGCGGGGGCCGGGGAGCTGTTTTTT
few	TRBV20-1	TRBJ2-1	.	CSARDNSNRFATYNEQFF	TGCAGTGCTAGAGACAACTCAAACAGATTCGCCACCTACAATGAGCAGTTCTTC
few	TRBV20-1	TRBJ2-7	TRBD1	CSATNRQGRGYEQYF	TGCAGTGCTACAAACCGACAGGGGCGAGGCTACGAGCAGTACTTC
.	TRBV10-3	TRBJ2-7	.	CATSQGSYEQYF	TGTGCCACCTCCCAGGGATCCTACGAGCAGTACTTC
few	TRBV29-1	TRBJ1-4	.	CSVEVAGAGEKLFF	TGCAGCGTTGAAGTCGCGGGGGCAGGAGAAAAACTGTTTTTT
.	TRBV5-1	TRBJ2-1	TRBD2	CASSLEWAGEARRQRNEQFF	TGCGCCAGCAGCTTGGAGTGGGCGGGAGAGGCACGGAGGCAAAGGAATGAGCAGTTCTTC
.	TRBV4-3	TRBJ1-1	TRBD1	CASSQDARGSTEAFF	TGCGCCAGCAGCCAAGATGCCAGGGGGAGTACTGAAGCTTTCTTT
few	TRBV5-1	TRBJ2-1	TRBD2	CASSFSGVSYNEQFF	TGCGCCAGCAGCTTTAGCGGGGTCTCCTACAATGAGCAGTTCTTC
.	TRBV25-1	TRBJ2-3	.	CASSEFNTQYF	TGTGCCAGCAGTGAATTTAATACGCAGTATTTT
.	TRBV29-1	TRBJ2-7	TRBD1	CSVDGTGFYEQYF	TGCAGCGTCGACGGGACAGGGTTCTACGAGCAGTACTTC
.	TRBV28	TRBJ2-1	TRBD2	CASSFRPASGRTGEQFF	TGTGCCAGCAGTTTCCGCCCAGCTAGCGGGAGGACGGGCGAGCAGTTCTTC
few	TRBV14	TRBJ2-3	.	CASSPGKGARSYF	TGTGCCAGCAGTCCAGGCAAGGGCGCAAGATCGTATTTT
.	TRBV29-1	TRBJ2-4	TRBD2	CSVGVLAAKNIQYF	TGCAGCGTTGGGGTACTAGCGGCCAAAAACATTCAGTACTTC
.	TRBV29-1	TRBJ2-1	.	CSAGGTVPYNEQFF	TGCAGCGCCGGGGGGACAGTCCCCTACAATGAGCAGTTCTTC